Sequencing of this TCR beta chain was carried out in a study of early T cells in non-severe SARS-CoV-2 infection. Study context: Alpha and beta chains were unpaired, from unsorted whole-blood bulk RNA. Study results and limitations: VDJdb-based matching was biased toward anti-spike CD8 responses and missed private and CD4 specificities.

This clonotype was picked up many times. Antigen unknown. Unique molecular identifiers were attached to individual cDNA molecules. TCRdb re-called the 5' RACE reads with MiXCR, one entry per CDR3 protein. Here the sample spans tens of thousands of distinct CDR3 sequences, about 5.3% being singletons. CDR1 and CDR2 from the germline V gene are SGHTA and FQGNSA. V trimming: 5 bases; J trimming: 4 bases; junction bases outside the gene matches: 6. This CDR3 is 14 amino acids long. Material: whole blood. The sequence came from an adult who was a healthcare worker with PCR-confirmed SARS-CoV-2 infection or an uninfected control (not recorded which). The rearrangement uses TRBV7-2 and TRBJ1-2; 8 bases match TRBD1. The CDR3 DNA reads as TGTGCCAGCAGCCCAGGACAGGGTGGCTATGGCTACACCTTC. Its protein product is CASSPGQGGYGYTF.